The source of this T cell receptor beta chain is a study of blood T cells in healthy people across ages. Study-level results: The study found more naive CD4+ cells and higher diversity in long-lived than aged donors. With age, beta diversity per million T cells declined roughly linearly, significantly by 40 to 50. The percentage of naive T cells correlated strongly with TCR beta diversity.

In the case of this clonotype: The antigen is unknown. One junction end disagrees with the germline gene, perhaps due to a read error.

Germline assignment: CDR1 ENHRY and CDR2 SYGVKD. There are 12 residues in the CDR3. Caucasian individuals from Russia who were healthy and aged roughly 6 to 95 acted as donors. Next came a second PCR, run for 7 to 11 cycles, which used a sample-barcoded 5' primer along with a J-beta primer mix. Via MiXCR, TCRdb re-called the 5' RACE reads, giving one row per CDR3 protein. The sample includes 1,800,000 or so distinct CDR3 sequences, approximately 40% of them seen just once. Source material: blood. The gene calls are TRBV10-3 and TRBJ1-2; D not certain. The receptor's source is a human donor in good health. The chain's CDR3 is CAFSDGNYGYTF. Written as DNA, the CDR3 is TGTGCCTTCAGCGACGGGAACTATGGCTACACCTTC.